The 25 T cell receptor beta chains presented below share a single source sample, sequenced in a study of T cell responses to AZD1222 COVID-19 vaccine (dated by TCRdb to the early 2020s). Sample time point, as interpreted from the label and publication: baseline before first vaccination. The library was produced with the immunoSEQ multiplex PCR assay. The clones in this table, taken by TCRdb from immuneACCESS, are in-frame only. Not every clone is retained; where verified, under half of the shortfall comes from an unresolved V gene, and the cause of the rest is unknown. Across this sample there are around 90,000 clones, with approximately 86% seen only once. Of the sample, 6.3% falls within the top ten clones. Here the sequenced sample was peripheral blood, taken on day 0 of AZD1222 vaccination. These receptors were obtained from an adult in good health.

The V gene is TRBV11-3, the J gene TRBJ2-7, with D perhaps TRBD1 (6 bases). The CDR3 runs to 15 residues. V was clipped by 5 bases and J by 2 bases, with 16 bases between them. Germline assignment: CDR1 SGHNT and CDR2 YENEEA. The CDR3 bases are TGTGCCAGCAGCCGCGCGATGACAGGCGCCTACGAGCAGTACTTC. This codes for CASSRAMTGAYEQYF.

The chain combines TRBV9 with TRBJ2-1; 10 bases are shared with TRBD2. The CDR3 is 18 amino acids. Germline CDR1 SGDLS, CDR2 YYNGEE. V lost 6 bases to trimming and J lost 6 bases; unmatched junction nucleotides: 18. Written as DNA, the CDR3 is TGTGCCAGCACCCTAGGGCCTAGCGGGAGTAATTTGTTCAATGAGCAGTTCTTC. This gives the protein CASTLGPSGSNLFNEQFF.

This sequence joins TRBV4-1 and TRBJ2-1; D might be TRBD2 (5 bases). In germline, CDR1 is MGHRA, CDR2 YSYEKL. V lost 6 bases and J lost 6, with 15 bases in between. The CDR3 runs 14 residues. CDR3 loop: CASRFSAGGNEQFF. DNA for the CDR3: TGCGCCAGCAGGTTTTCGGCGGGTGGCAATGAGCAGTTCTTC.

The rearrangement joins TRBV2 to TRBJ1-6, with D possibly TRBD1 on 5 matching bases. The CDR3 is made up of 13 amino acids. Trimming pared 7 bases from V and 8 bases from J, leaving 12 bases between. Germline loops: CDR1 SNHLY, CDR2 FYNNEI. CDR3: CASNQGSYSPLHF. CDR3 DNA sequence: TGTGCCAGCAACCAGGGATCTTATTCACCCCTCCACTTT.

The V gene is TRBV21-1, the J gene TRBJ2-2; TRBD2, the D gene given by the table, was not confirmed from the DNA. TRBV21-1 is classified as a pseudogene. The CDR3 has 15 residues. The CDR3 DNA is TGTGCCAGCAGCCAATCCGGGGGTGACACCGGGGAGCTGTTTTTT. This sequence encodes CASSQSGGDTGELFF.

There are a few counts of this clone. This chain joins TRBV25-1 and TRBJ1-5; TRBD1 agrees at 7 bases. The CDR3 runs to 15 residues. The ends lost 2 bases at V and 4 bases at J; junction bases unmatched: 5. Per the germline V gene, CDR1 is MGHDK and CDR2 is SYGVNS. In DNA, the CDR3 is TGTGCCAGCAGTGAAGCGGGACAGCCTAATCAGCCCCAGCATTTT. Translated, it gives CASSEAGQPNQPQHF. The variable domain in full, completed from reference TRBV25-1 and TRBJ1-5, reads EADIYQTPRYLVIGTGKKITLECSQTMGHDKMYWYQQDPGMELHLIHYSYGVNSTEKGDLSSESTVSRIRTEHFPLTLESARPSHTSQYLCASSEAGQPNQPQHFGDGTRLSIL.

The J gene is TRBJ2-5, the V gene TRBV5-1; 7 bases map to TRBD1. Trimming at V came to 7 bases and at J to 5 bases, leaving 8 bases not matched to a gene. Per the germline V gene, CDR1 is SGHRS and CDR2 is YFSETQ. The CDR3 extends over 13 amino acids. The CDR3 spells CASGVDRVETQYF. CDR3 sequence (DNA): TGCGCCAGCGGGGTCGACAGGGTGGAGACCCAGTACTTC.

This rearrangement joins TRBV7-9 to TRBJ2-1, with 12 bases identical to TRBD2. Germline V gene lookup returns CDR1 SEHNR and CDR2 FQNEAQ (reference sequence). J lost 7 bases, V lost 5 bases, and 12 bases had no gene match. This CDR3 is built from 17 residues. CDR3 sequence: CASSPALTSGGRNEQFF. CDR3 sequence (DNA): TGTGCCAGCAGCCCCGCCCTGACTAGCGGGGGACGTAATGAGCAGTTCTTC.

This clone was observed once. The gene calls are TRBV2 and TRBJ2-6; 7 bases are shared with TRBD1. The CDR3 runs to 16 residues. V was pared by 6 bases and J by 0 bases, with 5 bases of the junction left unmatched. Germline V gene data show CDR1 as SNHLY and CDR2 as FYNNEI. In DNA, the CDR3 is TGTGCCAGCAGAACCGGGACAGCCTCTGGGGCCAACGTCCTGACTTTC. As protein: CASRTGTASGANVLTF.

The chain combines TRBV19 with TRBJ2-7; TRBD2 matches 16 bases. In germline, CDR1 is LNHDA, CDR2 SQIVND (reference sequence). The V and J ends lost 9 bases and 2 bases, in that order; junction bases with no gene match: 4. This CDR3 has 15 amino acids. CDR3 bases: TGTGCCAGCGGGACTAGCGGGGGGGGCGCCTACGAGCAGTACTTC. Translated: CASGTSGGGAYEQYF.

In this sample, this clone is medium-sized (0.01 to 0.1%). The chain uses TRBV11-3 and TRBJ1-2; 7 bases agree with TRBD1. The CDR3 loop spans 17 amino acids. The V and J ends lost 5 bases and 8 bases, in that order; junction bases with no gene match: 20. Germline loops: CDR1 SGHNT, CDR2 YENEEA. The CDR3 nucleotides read TGTGCCAGCAGCCTAAGTCAGCAGGGGGGACATAGGAACGGCTACACCTTC. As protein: CASSLSQQGGHRNGYTF.

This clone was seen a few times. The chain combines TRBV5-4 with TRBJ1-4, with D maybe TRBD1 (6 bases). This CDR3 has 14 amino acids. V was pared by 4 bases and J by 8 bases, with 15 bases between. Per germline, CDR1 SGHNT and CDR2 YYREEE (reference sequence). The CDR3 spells CASSQAGQQEKLFF. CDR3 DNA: TGTGCCAGCAGCCAGGCGGGACAACAGGAAAAACTGTTTTTT.

As DNA, the CDR3 is TGTGCCAGCAGCCCCGCGGGGGCAGGTTGGACTGAAGCTTTCTTT. Amino acid sequence: CASSPAGAGWTEAFF. The chain links TRBV11-2 to TRBJ1-1, with D possibly being TRBD1 (6 bases). Germline CDR1 is SGHAT and CDR2 is FQNNGV. The CDR3 is made up of 15 amino acids. The V and J ends lost 5 bases and 5 bases respectively, with 18 bases between them.

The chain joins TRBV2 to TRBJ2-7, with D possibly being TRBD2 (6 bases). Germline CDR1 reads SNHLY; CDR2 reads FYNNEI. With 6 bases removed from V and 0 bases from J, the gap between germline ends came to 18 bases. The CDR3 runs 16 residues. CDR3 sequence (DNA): TGTGCCAGCAGGTTATCTAGCGCTGGGACCTCCTACGAGCAGTACTTC. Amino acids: CASRLSSAGTSYEQYF.

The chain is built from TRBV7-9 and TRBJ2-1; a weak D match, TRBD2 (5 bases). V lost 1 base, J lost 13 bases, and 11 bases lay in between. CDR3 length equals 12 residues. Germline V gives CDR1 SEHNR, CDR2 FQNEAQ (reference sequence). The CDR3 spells CASSLVGSFQFF. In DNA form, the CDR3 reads TGTGCCAGCAGCTTAGTTGGGAGTTTTCAGTTCTTC.

For the CDR3, the DNA is TGTGCCAGCAGCTTAGCGGGACAGGGTTACGAGCAGTACTTC. As protein: CASSLAGQGYEQYF. V usage is TRBV7-8 and J usage is TRBJ2-7, with 9 bases identical to TRBD1. Trimming took 0 bases from V and 4 from J; bases not matched to a gene: 1. Germline V lookup: CDR1 SGHVS, CDR2 FQNEAQ. CDR3 size: 14 residues.

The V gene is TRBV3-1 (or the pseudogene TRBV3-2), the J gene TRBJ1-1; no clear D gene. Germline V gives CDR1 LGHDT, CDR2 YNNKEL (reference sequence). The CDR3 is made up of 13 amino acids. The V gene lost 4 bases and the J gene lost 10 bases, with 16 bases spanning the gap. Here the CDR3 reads CASSLQGGSRAFF. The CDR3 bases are TGTGCCAGCAGCCTCCAAGGAGGTTCAAGAGCTTTCTTT.

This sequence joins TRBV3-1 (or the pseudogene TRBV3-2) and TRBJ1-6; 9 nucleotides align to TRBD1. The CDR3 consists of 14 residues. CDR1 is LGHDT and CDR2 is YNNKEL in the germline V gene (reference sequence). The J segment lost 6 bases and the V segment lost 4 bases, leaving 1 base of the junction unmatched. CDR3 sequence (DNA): TGTGCCAGCAGCCGGGACAGGGCTAATTCACCCCTCCACTTT. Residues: CASSRDRANSPLHF.

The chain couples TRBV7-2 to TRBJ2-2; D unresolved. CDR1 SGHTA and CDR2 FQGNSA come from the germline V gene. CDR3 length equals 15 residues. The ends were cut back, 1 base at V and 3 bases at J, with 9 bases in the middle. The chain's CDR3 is CASSLDRGHTGELFF. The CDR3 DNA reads TGTGCCAGCAGCTTAGACAGAGGACACACCGGGGAGCTGTTTTTT.

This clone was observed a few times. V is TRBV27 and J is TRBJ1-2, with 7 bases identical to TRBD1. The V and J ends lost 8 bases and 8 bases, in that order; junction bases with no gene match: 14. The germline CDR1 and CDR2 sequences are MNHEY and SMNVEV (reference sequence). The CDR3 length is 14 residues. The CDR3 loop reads CASSGSRGSLGYTF. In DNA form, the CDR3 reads TGTGCCAGCTCGGGAAGCAGGGGGTCGTTAGGCTACACCTTC.

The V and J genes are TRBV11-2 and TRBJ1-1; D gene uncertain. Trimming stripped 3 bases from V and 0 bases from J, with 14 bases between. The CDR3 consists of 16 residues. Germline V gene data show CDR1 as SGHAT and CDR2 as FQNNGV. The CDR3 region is CASSFDGRHLNTEAFF. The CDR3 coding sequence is TGTGCCAGCAGCTTTGACGGGCGACACTTGAACACTGAAGCTTTCTTT.

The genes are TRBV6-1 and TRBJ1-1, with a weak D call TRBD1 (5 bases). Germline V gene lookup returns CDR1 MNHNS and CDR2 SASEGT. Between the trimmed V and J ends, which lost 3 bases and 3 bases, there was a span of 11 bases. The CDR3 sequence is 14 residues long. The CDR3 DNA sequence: TGTGCCAGCAGTGACCAGGGTACGGACACTGAAGCTTTCTTT. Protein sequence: CASSDQGTDTEAFF.

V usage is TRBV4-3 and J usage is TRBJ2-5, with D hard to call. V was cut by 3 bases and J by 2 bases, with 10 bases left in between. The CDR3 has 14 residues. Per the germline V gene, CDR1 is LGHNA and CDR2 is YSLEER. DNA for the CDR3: TGCGCCAGCAGCCAGCAGATTGGTCAAGAGACCCAGTACTTC. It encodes CASSQQIGQETQYF.

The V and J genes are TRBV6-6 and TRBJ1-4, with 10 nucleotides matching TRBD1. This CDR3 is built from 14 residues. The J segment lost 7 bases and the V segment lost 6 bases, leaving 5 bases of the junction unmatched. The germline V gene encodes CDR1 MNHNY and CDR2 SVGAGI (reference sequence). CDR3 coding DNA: TGTGCCAGCAGGAACCGGGACAGGGGTGAAAAACTGTTTTTT. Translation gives CASRNRDRGEKLFF.

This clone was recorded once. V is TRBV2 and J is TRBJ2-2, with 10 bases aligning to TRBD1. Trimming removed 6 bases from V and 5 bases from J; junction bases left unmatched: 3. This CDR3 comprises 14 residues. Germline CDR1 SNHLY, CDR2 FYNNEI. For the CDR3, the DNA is TGTGCCAGCAGCCGGACAGGGGGAACCGGGGAGCTGTTTTTT. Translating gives CASSRTGGTGELFF.